Following are 28 T cell receptor beta chains from one sample sequenced in a study of neurological immune-mediated disorders. TCRdb re-analysed the 5' RACE reads in MiXCR, keeping a single row per CDR3 protein. The sample yields about 74,000 distinct CDR3 sequences, 4% to 6% seen once. Specimen: PBMCs. The receptors derive from a man aged 18 to 29 with multiple sclerosis.

This clonotype has ten or more counts. This chain links TRBV20-1 with TRBJ1-5; 7 bases are a match to TRBD1. The CDR3 is 13 amino acids. Unmatched junction bases numbered 4, after V lost 3 bases and J lost 5 bases. The V gene's germline CDR1 is DFQATT and CDR2 SNEGSKA (reference sequence). CDR3 amino acids: CSASRDSDQPQHF. The CDR3 DNA is TGCAGTGCTAGCCGGGACAGCGATCAGCCCCAGCATTTT.

This clonotype has a handful of counts. An end of the junction differs from the germline gene, which may be a read error. The J gene is TRBJ1-6, the V gene TRBV20-1; the match to TRBD1 covers 11 bases. This CDR3 comprises 15 residues. Germline V gene data show CDR1 as DFQATT and CDR2 as SNEGSKA (reference sequence). The CDR3 sequence: CSARGTGGNNSPLNF. CDR3 DNA sequence: TGCAGTGCTAGAGGGACAGGGGGCAATAATTCACCCCTCAACTTT.

On this clonotype: A read error is possible here, since a much larger clone lies one base away. This chain links TRBV7-9 with TRBJ1-1; D might be TRBD1 (5 bases). The CDR3 spans 15 residues. Trimming shortened V by 4 bases and J by 8 bases, and 20 bases separated the two germline ends. Germline CDR1 is SEHNR and CDR2 is FQNEAQ (reference sequence). CDR3 nucleotides: TGTGCCAGCAGCTCTCCACAGGAAAGGGGCGGCGAAGCTTTCTTT. Protein product: CASSSPQERGGEAFF.

This clonotype showed up many times. The rearrangement uses TRBV4-3 and TRBJ2-4; tentatively, D is TRBD1 (6 bases). CDR1 is LGHNA, CDR2 YSLEER, per germline. Trimming shortened V by 4 bases and J by 10 bases, and 14 bases separated the two germline ends. This CDR3 has 13 amino acids. As DNA, the CDR3 is TGCGCCAGCAGCCGGGCCACAGGGAAAATTCAGTACTTC. Encoded protein: CASSRATGKIQYF.

The sample holds many counts of this clonotype. V gene TRBV10-3 combines with J gene TRBJ2-2; D might be TRBD2 (5 bases). V shed 6 bases and J shed 0 bases, with 8 bases lying between them. The CDR3 spans 14 residues. Germline CDR1 and CDR2: ENHRY and SYGVKD. The CDR3 reads CAIRSGTNTGELFF. CDR3 sequence (DNA): TGTGCCATCAGATCCGGGACGAACACCGGGGAGCTGTTTTTT.

There are many counts of this clonotype. DNA of the CDR3: TGTGCCAGCAGCTCCGCTAGCGGATCTAGCACAGATACGCAGTATTTT. Amino acid sequence: CASSSASGSSTDTQYF. The chain recombines TRBV5-4 with TRBJ2-3, with 7 positions matching TRBD2. The germline V gene encodes CDR1 SGHNT and CDR2 YYREEE (reference sequence). CDR3 size: 16 residues. Unmatched junction bases numbered 7, after V lost 3 bases and J lost 0 bases.

This clonotype was seen repeatedly, ten times or more. The chain employs TRBV21-1 and TRBJ2-3; whether TRBD1, the table's D call, matches the DNA was not checked. TRBV21-1 is labeled a pseudogene. This CDR3 region has 17 residues. CDR3 in amino acids: CASSRERRGPGTDTQYF. In nucleotides, the CDR3 is TGTGCCAGCAGCAGAGAACGTAGGGGACCTGGGACAGATACGCAGTATTTT.

This clonotype has a count of ten or more. The chain links TRBV20-1 to TRBJ2-3; a weak D match, TRBD2 (7 bases). CDR3 length: 17 amino acids. The ends were cut back, 1 base at V and 1 base at J, with 18 bases in the middle. Germline V gene lookup returns CDR1 DFQATT and CDR2 SNEGSKA (reference sequence). CDR3 nucleotide sequence: TGCAGTGCTAGAGTGCTAGTCGGCGGGGGCCGCACAGATACGCAGTATTTT. Translated, it gives CSARVLVGGGRTDTQYF.

This clonotype showed up many times. The CDR3 DNA reads TGTGCCAGCAGCTTAGGTGTCGAGAGCGGGAGGGCCCCTCCCGAGCAGTTCTTC. Its protein product is CASSLGVESGRAPPEQFF. The chain employs TRBV11-3 and TRBJ2-1; 10 bases line up with TRBD2. The V gene's germline CDR1 is SGHNT and CDR2 YENEEA. The V segment lost 1 base and the J segment 10 bases; nucleotides outside the gene matches: 16. This CDR3 has 18 amino acids.

At least ten counts were recorded for this clonotype. The rearrangement joins TRBV7-2 to TRBJ2-2; D is unresolved. Germline lookup yields CDR1 SGHTA and CDR2 FQGNSA. Trimming left V 1 base short and J 6 bases short, with 6 bases between. The CDR3 runs to 13 residues. The CDR3 DNA follows: TGTGCCAGCAGCTTAGGTCCATCCGGGGAGCTGTTTTTT. This gives the protein CASSLGPSGELFF.

This clonotype was seen repeatedly, ten times or more. V gene TRBV11-1 combines with J gene TRBJ2-2; no firm D call. Germline CDR1 is SGHAT and CDR2 is FQDESV (reference sequence). The CDR3 is made up of 14 amino acids. Trimming shortened V by 1 base and J by 3 bases, and 6 bases separated the two germline ends. The CDR3 loop reads CASSLGRYTGELFF. Written as DNA, the CDR3 is TGTGCCAGCAGCTTAGGGCGGTACACCGGGGAGCTGTTTTTT.

This sequence joins TRBV20-1 and TRBJ2-3; TRBD2 aligns across 11 bases. J gave up 4 bases and V 0 bases, and 6 bases lay outside the gene matches. The V gene's germline CDR1 is DFQATT and CDR2 SNEGSKA (reference sequence). This CDR3 has 16 residues. CDR3 amino acids: CSARDDLAGGADTQYF. The CDR3 DNA sequence: TGCAGTGCTAGAGACGATCTAGCGGGGGGCGCAGATACGCAGTATTTT.

This clonotype appeared many times. The chain recombines TRBV5-6 with TRBJ1-4; D is perhaps TRBD1 (5 bases). Germline CDR1 and CDR2: SGHDT and YYEEEE. The CDR3 totals 14 residues. Trimming shortened V by 4 bases and J by 7 bases, and 14 bases separated the two germline ends. The CDR3 nucleotides read TGTGCCAGCAGCCGCTACGGGGGGGGTGAAAAACTGTTTTTT. This encodes CASSRYGGGEKLFF.

In its sample, this clonotype was seen many times. V and J are TRBV20-1 and TRBJ2-3; D gene uncertain. Trimming cost V 3 bases and J 3 bases, with 13 bases left between them. CDR1 is DFQATT and CDR2 is SNEGSKA in the germline V gene (reference sequence). The CDR3 runs 14 residues. CDR3 loop: CSASPRGGTDTQYF. The CDR3 DNA follows: TGCAGTGCTAGCCCGCGTGGCGGTACAGATACGCAGTATTTT.

This clonotype was counted at least ten times. V gene TRBV11-2 combines with J gene TRBJ2-1; D is possibly TRBD1 (6 bases). CDR3 length: 15 amino acids. The V end was cut by 5 bases, the J end by 1 base, with 12 bases between. CDR1 and CDR2 from the germline V gene are SGHAT and FQNNGV. The CDR3 DNA reads as TGTGCCAGCAGCGAACAGGGTACTTCCTACAATGAGCAGTTCTTC. It yields the protein CASSEQGTSYNEQFF.

This clonotype has ten or more counts. J is TRBJ2-3 and V is TRBV20-1; 10 bases agree with TRBD2. The germline V gene has CDR1 DFQATT and CDR2 SNEGSKA (reference sequence). The CDR3 runs 17 residues. The V gene end was trimmed by 0 bases and the J gene end by 4 bases; junction bases not matched to a gene: 10. The CDR3 DNA reads as TGCAGTGCTAGAGACTATAGCGGGAGGTACTTCGCAGATACGCAGTATTTT. The encoded protein is CSARDYSGRYFADTQYF.

This clonotype was counted ten times or more. The rearrangement joins TRBV5-1 to TRBJ2-7; 9 bases line up with TRBD1. The length of the CDR3 is 15 residues. V dropped 2 bases and J dropped 5; count of bases not matched to a gene: 8. The germline gives CDR1 SGHRS, CDR2 YFSETQ. CDR3: CASSLGQGTTNEQYF. The DNA for the CDR3 is TGCGCCAGCAGCTTAGGACAGGGGACAACTAACGAGCAGTACTTC.

There are many counts of this clonotype. The V and J genes are TRBV9 and TRBJ2-2, with unresolved D. V lost 4 bases and J lost 7, with 14 bases in between. CDR1 is SGDLS, CDR2 YYNGEE, per germline. The CDR3 extends over 14 amino acids. The CDR3 DNA is TGTGCCAGCAGCCCACCCCCGGGCGGCGGGGAGCTGTTTTTT. Translated, it gives CASSPPPGGGELFF.

This clonotype has at least ten counts. The chain uses TRBV5-5 and TRBJ1-4, with no clear D. Germline CDR1 reads SGHKS; CDR2 reads YYEKEE (reference sequence). The CDR3 totals 15 residues. V dropped 1 base and J dropped 0 bases, with 7 bases sitting between them. The CDR3 nucleotides read TGTGCCAGCAGCTTGCGGGCGGCAACTAATGAAAAACTGTTTTTT. It codes for CASSLRAATNEKLFF.

This clonotype has just a few counts. Germline is not matched at one junction end, which may reflect a read error. The J gene is TRBJ1-5, the V gene TRBV12-3 or TRBV12-4; 9 bases are shared with TRBD1. The CDR3 is 15 amino acids. The CDR3 sequence is CASRRDRALRQPQNF. The CDR3 DNA sequence: TGTGCCAGCAGAAGGGACAGGGCCTTGCGGCAGCCCCAGAATTTT.

This clonotype was recorded many times. The gene calls are TRBV5-6 and TRBJ2-6, with D perhaps being TRBD1 or TRBD2 (5 bases each). The CDR3 is 15 residues long. The V gene's germline CDR1 is SGHDT and CDR2 YYEEEE. V lost 0 bases to trimming and J lost 2 bases, with 6 bases between them. The CDR3, as DNA: TGTGCCAGCAGCTTGGGGGGGACTGGGGCCAACGTCCTGACTTTC. It specifies CASSLGGTGANVLTF.

In its sample, this clonotype was seen a few times. This chain connects TRBV2 to TRBJ1-1, with D unclear. Trimming cost V 5 bases and J 5 bases, with 6 bases left between them. CDR3 length equals 11 residues. Germline V gives CDR1 SNHLY, CDR2 FYNNEI. The CDR3 region has the DNA TGTGCCAGCAGTATAGGGACTGAAGCTTTCTTT. Its translation is CASSIGTEAFF.

There are many counts of this clonotype. The chain couples TRBV5-5 to TRBJ1-2, with D maybe TRBD1 (5 bases). Between the trimmed V and J ends, which lost 0 bases and 4 bases, there was a span of 13 bases. Germline V gene data show CDR1 as SGHKS and CDR2 as YYEKEE (reference sequence). The CDR3 is 15 amino acids. The CDR3 is CASSLEDIAAYGYTF. For the CDR3, the DNA is TGTGCCAGCAGCTTGGAGGACATCGCAGCCTATGGCTACACCTTC.

This clonotype was found many times. The chain uses TRBV10-3 and TRBJ2-7; 9 nucleotides match TRBD2. The germline gives CDR1 ENHRY, CDR2 SYGVKD. Trimming at V came to 0 bases and at J to 4 bases, leaving 7 bases not matched to a gene. The length of the CDR3 is 16 residues. CDR3 protein: CAISESLAGSRYEQYF. The CDR3 DNA reads as TGTGCCATCAGTGAGTCACTAGCGGGTTCTCGGTACGAGCAGTACTTC.

This chain joins TRBV3-1 and TRBJ1-3; the D is unclear. Trimming removed 7 bases from V and 0 bases from J, with 13 bases in between. CDR3 length equals 15 residues. Per the germline V gene, CDR1 is LGHDT and CDR2 is YNNKEL (reference sequence). The CDR3: CASTTGPYSGNTIYF. CDR3 nucleotide sequence: TGTGCCAGCACCACCGGGCCGTACTCTGGAAACACCATATATTTT.

This clonotype has ten or more counts. This CDR3 is CASSEYRGRVGNTEAFF. The CDR3 region has the DNA TGTGCCAGCAGTGAGTACAGGGGGCGCGTCGGGAACACTGAAGCTTTCTTT. This chain joins TRBV25-1 and TRBJ1-1; the match to TRBD1 covers 9 bases. The germline V gene encodes CDR1 MGHDK and CDR2 SYGVNS. V lost 3 bases to trimming and J lost 1 base; unmatched junction nucleotides: 9. This CDR3 has 17 amino acids.

This clonotype was counted ten times or more. CDR3: CASSRLAGATGELFF. The CDR3 DNA reads TGTGCCAGCAGTCGACTAGCGGGAGCGACCGGGGAGCTGTTTTTT. The rearrangement links TRBV6-2 or TRBV6-3 to TRBJ2-2; 12 bases are shared with TRBD2. Germline V gives CDR1 MNHEY, CDR2 SVGEGT. This CDR3 spans 15 amino acids. The ends lost 5 bases at V and 5 bases at J; junction bases unmatched: 3.

The CDR3 region is CSAEDRYIQEQYF. CDR3 in DNA: TGCAGTGCTGAGGACCGTTACATCCAAGAGCAGTACTTC. The J gene is TRBJ2-1, the V gene TRBV20-1; no clear D gene. The J call is in doubt because the DNA end fits TRBJ2-7 better. CDR1 DFQATT and CDR2 SNEGSKA come from the germline V gene (reference sequence). The CDR3 runs to 13 residues.